The 32 T cell receptor beta chains given below trace back to one sample, sequenced in a study of T cells in Graves' hyperthyroidism and ophthalmopathy. Researchers amplified the TCR beta CDR3 regions from RNA transcripts. HTBI primers were used for first-round RT-PCR of the TCR CDR3. Via MiXCR, TCRdb re-called the multiplex PCR reads, giving one row per CDR3 protein. This sample yields fewer than 350,000 distinct CDR3 sequences, of which more than 10% are seen a single time; roughly 8% belongs to the top ten. Sequenced input: blood. The receptors stem from a woman aged 30 to 39 with Graves' hyperthyroidism that later progressed to Graves' ophthalmopathy.

This clonotype was observed many times. The CDR3: CSASLIYTDTQYF. DNA for the CDR3: TGCAGTGCTAGCCTCATATACACAGATACGCAGTATTTT. The V and J genes are TRBV20-1 and TRBJ2-3; D is uncertain. V lost 3 bases and J lost 2, with 9 bases in between. Germline-derived CDR1 and CDR2 are DFQATT and SNEGSKA (reference sequence). The CDR3 loop spans 13 amino acids.

Ten or more counts support this clonotype. The chain couples TRBV7-9 to TRBJ1-1; D call uncertain. V was clipped by 3 bases and J by 3 bases, with 11 bases between them. This CDR3 spans 14 amino acids. The germline V gene has CDR1 SEHNR and CDR2 FQNEAQ (reference sequence). The CDR3 DNA is TGTGCCAGCAGCTTTGCCAGCTTATACACTGAAGCTTTCTTT. Translating it yields CASSFASLYTEAFF.

This clonotype was counted many times. This chain connects TRBV27 to TRBJ2-7; no firm D call. The CDR3 has 13 amino acids. Looked up from germline, CDR1 is MNHEY and CDR2 is SMNVEV (reference sequence). V gave up 2 bases and J gave up 4 bases, with 9 bases separating them. The DNA for the CDR3 is TGTGCCAGCAGTTTAGGTTCGGGTTACGAGCAGTACTTC. Translated: CASSLGSGYEQYF.

This clonotype was seen only a few times. The CDR3 loop reads CASSYAQGDYEQYF. The CDR3 bases are TGTGCCAGCAGTTACGCACAGGGGGATTACGAGCAGTACTTC. This rearrangement joins TRBV6-6 to TRBJ2-7; 8 bases are a match to TRBD1. V was clipped by 2 bases and J by 4 bases; unmatched bases: 4. Germline CDR1 MNHNY, CDR2 SVGAGI (reference sequence). The CDR3 contains 14 residues.

CDR3 sequence: CSAGASLGEDGYTF. For the CDR3, the DNA is TGCAGTGCTGGGGCCTCGTTGGGGGAGGATGGCTACACCTTC. The chain joins TRBV20-1 to TRBJ1-2, with D possibly matching TRBD1 (5 bases). Germline loops: CDR1 DFQATT, CDR2 SNEGSKA (reference sequence). CDR3 size: 14 residues. V dropped 5 bases and J dropped 6 bases, with 19 bases sitting between them.

The table lists this clonotype with a few counts. Since a much larger clone is just one base distant, this may be a read error. This chain uses TRBV20-1 with TRBJ2-4; perhaps TRBD2 as D (6 bases). This CDR3 has 14 amino acids. Germline-derived CDR1 and CDR2 are DFQATT and SNEGSKA (reference sequence). The CDR3 nucleotides are TGCAATGCCGAGCGGCTAGCGAAAAAAAACATTCAGTACTTC. Amino acid sequence: CNAERLAKKNIQYF.

This clonotype showed up many times. V and J are TRBV19 and TRBJ2-1, with 7 bases identical to TRBD2. This CDR3 spans 15 amino acids. J was trimmed by 0 bases and V by 9 bases; bases with no gene match: 8. CDR1 and CDR2 from the germline V gene are LNHDA and SQIVND (reference sequence). CDR3 in amino acids: CASPGRRSSYNEQFF. The CDR3 DNA follows: TGTGCCAGCCCCGGGAGGCGGAGCTCCTACAATGAGCAGTTCTTC.

In this sample, this clonotype turned up many times. The V and J genes are TRBV13 and TRBJ2-7; 7 bases are shared with TRBD2. The CDR3 has 13 residues. Germline V lookup: CDR1 PRHDT, CDR2 FYEKMQ (reference sequence). V lost 7 bases and J lost 0; bases outside the gene matches: 3. The DNA for the CDR3 is TGTGCCAGCAACCCTAGCGGCTCCTACGAGCAGTACTTC. Its protein product is CASNPSGSYEQYF.

This clonotype was counted at least ten times. The CDR3 DNA reads as TGTGCCAGCAGCCCCCTCAGCGGGAGGTCCCATGAGCAGTTCTTC. The encoded protein is CASSPLSGRSHEQFF. J is TRBJ2-1 and V is TRBV9, with TRBD2 matching over 9 bases. Germline V gene data show CDR1 as SGDLS and CDR2 as YYNGEE. Trimming removed 4 bases from V and 8 bases from J; junction bases left unmatched: 10. This CDR3 has 15 residues.

Details on this clonotype: This could be a read error, since a much larger clone is one nucleotide away. V gene TRBV7-8 combines with J gene TRBJ2-5, with D hard to call. Trimming stripped 8 bases from V and 6 bases from J, with 19 bases between. There are 14 residues in the CDR3. CDR1 is SGHVS and CDR2 is FQNEAQ in the germline V gene. CDR3 amino acids: CASRSLPFGKTQYF. Written as DNA, the CDR3 is TGTGCCAGCCGCAGCTTACCCTTTGGGAAGACCCAGTACTTC.

This clonotype has just a few counts. The rearrangement uses TRBV19 and TRBJ2-5; 7 nucleotides match TRBD2. V dropped 3 bases and J dropped 13; count of bases not matched to a gene: 5. Germline CDR1 is LNHDA and CDR2 is SQIVND (reference sequence). CDR3 length equals 11 residues. CDR3 nucleotide sequence: TGTGCCAGTAGTATCCAGGGCGGGGGGTACTTC. Translated, it gives CASSIQGGGYF.

This clonotype showed up many times. The chain links TRBV5-1 to TRBJ2-7, with 9 bases aligning to TRBD2. Trimming at V came to 0 bases and at J to 7 bases, leaving 8 bases not matched to a gene. The CDR3 sequence is 15 residues long. CDR1 and CDR2 from the germline V gene are SGHRS and YFSETQ. The CDR3 region is CASSLEAGGPEEQYF. In DNA, the CDR3 is TGCGCCAGCAGCTTGGAGGCGGGAGGGCCGGAAGAGCAGTACTTC.

This clonotype occurred many times. This chain joins TRBV9 and TRBJ1-1; a weak D match, TRBD1 (6 bases). Trimming took off 2 bases at V and 0 bases at J, with 17 bases between the two ends. CDR1 and CDR2 from the germline V gene are SGDLS and YYNGEE. The CDR3 is 17 amino acids. DNA for the CDR3: TGTGCCAGCAGCGTTATTATGGGGGCAGAAATGAACACTGAAGCTTTCTTT. Its protein product is CASSVIMGAEMNTEAFF. Based on the CDR3 plus reference TRBV9 and TRBJ1-1, the full variable domain is DSGVTQTPKHLITATGQRVTLRCSPRSGDLSVYWYQQSLDQGLQFLIQYYNGEERAKGNILERFSAQQFPDLHSELNLSSLELGDSALYFCASSVIMGAEMNTEAFFGQGTRLTVV.

This clonotype was seen many times. The chain's CDR3 is CSAPSPGTTLDEQFF. The DNA for the CDR3 is TGCAGTGCTCCCTCCCCGGGGACCACCCTCGATGAGCAGTTCTTC. The chain recombines TRBV20-1 with TRBJ2-1; D may be TRBD1 or TRBD2 (5 bases each). Germline V gives CDR1 DFQATT, CDR2 SNEGSKA (reference sequence). This CDR3 has 15 amino acids. Trimming cost V 5 bases and J 8 bases, with 22 bases left between them.

This clonotype was seen many times. The chain couples TRBV19 to TRBJ1-1; D not resolved. CDR1 and CDR2 from the germline V gene are LNHDA and SQIVND (reference sequence). V shed 6 bases and J shed 1 base, with 9 bases lying between them. The length of the CDR3 is 13 residues. The CDR3 sequence is CASRTGPNTEAFF. For the CDR3, the DNA is TGTGCCAGTAGAACCGGGCCGAACACTGAAGCTTTCTTT.

The chain links TRBV29-1 to TRBJ2-5, with 8 bases that match TRBD1. The CDR3 has 12 amino acids. Germline loops: CDR1 SQVTM, CDR2 ANQGSEA. Losses at the gene ends were 6 bases for V and 3 bases for J; bases not matched to a gene: 3. The CDR3: CSVPDREETQYF. The CDR3 DNA reads as TGCAGCGTCCCGGACAGGGAAGAGACCCAGTACTTC.

This clonotype was found many times. The J gene is TRBJ1-4, the V gene TRBV15; D is possibly TRBD1 (6 bases). Per the germline V gene, CDR1 is LNHNV and CDR2 is YYDKDF (reference sequence). The V end was cut by 2 bases, the J end by 2 bases, with 9 bases between. This CDR3 spans 15 amino acids. CDR3 nucleotides: TGTGCCACCAGCAGACAGGGGTCGACTAATGAAAAACTGTTTTTT. Translated, it gives CATSRQGSTNEKLFF.

This clonotype was found many times. The V gene is TRBV20-1, the J gene TRBJ2-7, with 10 nucleotides matching TRBD2. V shed 3 bases, J shed 2 bases, and the junction held 7 bases outside the gene matches. The CDR3 has 15 residues. Germline CDR1 DFQATT, CDR2 SNEGSKA (reference sequence). CDR3 region: CSARSTSGTTYEQYF. In DNA, the CDR3 is TGCAGTGCTAGGTCTACTAGCGGGACGACCTACGAGCAGTACTTC.

This clonotype was seen at least ten times. The chain joins TRBV9 to TRBJ2-7, with TRBD2 identical over 11 bases. CDR1 is SGDLS, CDR2 YYNGEE, per germline. Trimming cost V 4 bases and J 7 bases; bases outside gene matches: 13. This CDR3 spans 16 amino acids. CDR3 amino acids: CASSPVLAGGPREQYF. CDR3 in DNA: TGTGCCAGCAGCCCCGTCTTAGCGGGAGGGCCTCGTGAGCAGTACTTC.

This clonotype was counted at least ten times. This CDR3 reads CSARDRDGNIQYF. CDR3 coding DNA: TGCAGTGCTAGGGATCGGGACGGAAACATTCAGTACTTC. This chain links TRBV20-1 with TRBJ2-4; tentatively, D is TRBD1 or TRBD2 (5 bases each). The germline V gene has CDR1 DFQATT and CDR2 SNEGSKA (reference sequence). The ends were cut back, 3 bases at V and 6 bases at J, with 12 bases in the middle. CDR3 size: 13 residues.

This clonotype was found many times. V is TRBV6-1 and J is TRBJ1-1; perhaps TRBD1 as D (6 bases). CDR1 MNHNS and CDR2 SASEGT come from the germline V gene. There are 15 residues in the CDR3. The V gene lost 7 bases and the J gene lost 0 bases, with 15 bases spanning the gap. This CDR3 is CASTRTGQMNTEAFF. Written as DNA, the CDR3 is TGTGCCAGCACACGTACTGGACAGATGAACACTGAAGCTTTCTTT.

This clonotype has a count of ten or more. The CDR3 DNA is TGTGCCTGGGGGGCCGGTACGCAGTATTTT. It is translated as CAWGAGTQYF. The chain combines TRBV30 with TRBJ2-3; perhaps TRBD1 as D (5 bases). Germline CDR1 GTSNPN, CDR2 SVGIG (reference sequence). Trimming took off 5 bases at V and 8 bases at J, with 8 bases between the two ends. The CDR3 contains 10 residues.

This clonotype was recorded many times. V and J are TRBV18 and TRBJ2-3; unclear D gene. The CDR3 has 12 amino acids. CDR1 and CDR2 (germline): KGHSH, LQKENI. Trimming pared 6 bases from V and 3 bases from J, leaving 7 bases between. Written as DNA, the CDR3 is TGTGCCAGCTCTAAAGAGACAGATACGCAGTATTTT. This gives the protein CASSKETDTQYF.

This clonotype was detected many times. The V and J genes are TRBV20-1 and TRBJ2-5; the D is unclear. This CDR3 contains 13 residues. Germline V gives CDR1 DFQATT, CDR2 SNEGSKA (reference sequence). V was trimmed by 0 bases and J by 7 bases, leaving 12 bases between them. CDR3 sequence reads: CSARDRQLGTQYF. CDR3 nucleotides: TGCAGTGCTAGAGATCGCCAGCTCGGGACCCAGTACTTC.

This clonotype was counted ten times or more. The rearrangement joins TRBV27 to TRBJ2-1; 7 nucleotides align to TRBD2. The CDR3 runs to 15 residues. Per the germline V gene, CDR1 is MNHEY and CDR2 is SMNVEV (reference sequence). Unmatched junction bases numbered 4, after V lost 5 bases and J lost 0 bases. The DNA of the CDR3 is TGTGCCAGCAGTGCCGGGACTAACTCCTACAATGAGCAGTTCTTC. It specifies CASSAGTNSYNEQFF.

This clonotype was seen only a few times. V usage is TRBV14 and J usage is TRBJ2-6; D is uncertain. Between the trimmed V and J ends, which lost 7 bases and 0 bases, there was a span of 16 bases. Germline CDR1 is SGHDN and CDR2 is FVKESK. The CDR3 contains 17 residues. The CDR3 sequence: CASNRRGPPSGANVLTF. CDR3 sequence (DNA): TGTGCCAGCAACCGGCGCGGCCCACCCTCTGGGGCCAACGTCCTGACTTTC.

This clonotype has only a few counts. The gene calls are TRBV6-5 and TRBJ2-7; 7 bases agree with TRBD1. Losses at the gene ends were 7 bases for V and 3 bases for J; bases not matched to a gene: 6. The CDR3 has 13 amino acids. Germline CDR1 and CDR2: MNHEY and SVGAGI. CDR3 amino acids: CASTWDRDYEQYF. Written as DNA, the CDR3 is TGTGCCAGCACTTGGGACAGAGACTACGAGCAGTACTTC.

This clonotype was found many times. The chain is built from TRBV30 and TRBJ1-5, with a weak D call TRBD1 (5 bases). Trimming pared 5 bases from V and 0 bases from J, leaving 11 bases between. Germline assignment: CDR1 GTSNPN and CDR2 SVGIG (reference sequence). CDR3 length equals 14 residues. CDR3 in amino acids: CAWGRTNSNQPQHF. In DNA form, the CDR3 reads TGTGCCTGGGGGAGGACAAATAGCAATCAGCCCCAGCATTTT.

This clonotype was picked up many times. J is TRBJ2-7 and V is TRBV3-1, with 11 nucleotides matching TRBD2. With 2 bases clipped from V and 2 bases from J, the junction kept 2 bases outside the gene matches. From germline, CDR1 is LGHDT and CDR2 YNNKEL (reference sequence). The length of the CDR3 is 15 residues. The CDR3 region has the DNA TGTGCCAGCAGCCAACTAGCGGGAGGAACCTACGAGCAGTACTTC. Protein sequence: CASSQLAGGTYEQYF.

Worth noting for this clonotype: This may arise from a read error, as a much more abundant clone is one base away. The conserved phenylalanine or tryptophan is not found at the CDR3 terminus, so this likely reflects a read error. This chain links TRBV18 with TRBJ1-5; the D is unclear. The germline gives CDR1 KGHSH, CDR2 LQKENI. The CDR3 spans 16 residues. V was trimmed by 2 bases and J by 11 bases, leaving 22 bases between them. The DNA of the CDR3 is TGTGCCAGCTCACCATACCAGACAACAGAACCTTTTTCCCAGCATCTT. Translating gives CASSPYQTTEPFSQHL.

This clonotype was seen at least ten times. This chain joins TRBV20-1 and TRBJ2-1; D could derive from TRBD1 or TRBD2 (6 bases each). This CDR3 comprises 15 residues. Trimming removed 5 bases at V and 2 bases at J, with 16 bases between. CDR1 and CDR2 (germline): DFQATT, SNEGSKA (reference sequence). For the CDR3, the DNA is TGCAGTGCTCTCCCCCCCGGGGGCGCCTACAATGAGCAGTTCTTC. This gives the protein CSALPPGGAYNEQFF.

The CDR3 DNA reads as TGCGCCAGCAGCTTAGGGACTAGCGGGAGAGGCGACGAGCAGTACTTC. Translating it yields CASSLGTSGRGDEQYF. The chain employs TRBV5-1 and TRBJ2-7, with 14 positions matching TRBD2. V lost 2 bases to trimming and J lost 5 bases; unmatched junction nucleotides: 6. The CDR3 covers 16 residues. Germline CDR1 and CDR2: SGHRS and YFSETQ.